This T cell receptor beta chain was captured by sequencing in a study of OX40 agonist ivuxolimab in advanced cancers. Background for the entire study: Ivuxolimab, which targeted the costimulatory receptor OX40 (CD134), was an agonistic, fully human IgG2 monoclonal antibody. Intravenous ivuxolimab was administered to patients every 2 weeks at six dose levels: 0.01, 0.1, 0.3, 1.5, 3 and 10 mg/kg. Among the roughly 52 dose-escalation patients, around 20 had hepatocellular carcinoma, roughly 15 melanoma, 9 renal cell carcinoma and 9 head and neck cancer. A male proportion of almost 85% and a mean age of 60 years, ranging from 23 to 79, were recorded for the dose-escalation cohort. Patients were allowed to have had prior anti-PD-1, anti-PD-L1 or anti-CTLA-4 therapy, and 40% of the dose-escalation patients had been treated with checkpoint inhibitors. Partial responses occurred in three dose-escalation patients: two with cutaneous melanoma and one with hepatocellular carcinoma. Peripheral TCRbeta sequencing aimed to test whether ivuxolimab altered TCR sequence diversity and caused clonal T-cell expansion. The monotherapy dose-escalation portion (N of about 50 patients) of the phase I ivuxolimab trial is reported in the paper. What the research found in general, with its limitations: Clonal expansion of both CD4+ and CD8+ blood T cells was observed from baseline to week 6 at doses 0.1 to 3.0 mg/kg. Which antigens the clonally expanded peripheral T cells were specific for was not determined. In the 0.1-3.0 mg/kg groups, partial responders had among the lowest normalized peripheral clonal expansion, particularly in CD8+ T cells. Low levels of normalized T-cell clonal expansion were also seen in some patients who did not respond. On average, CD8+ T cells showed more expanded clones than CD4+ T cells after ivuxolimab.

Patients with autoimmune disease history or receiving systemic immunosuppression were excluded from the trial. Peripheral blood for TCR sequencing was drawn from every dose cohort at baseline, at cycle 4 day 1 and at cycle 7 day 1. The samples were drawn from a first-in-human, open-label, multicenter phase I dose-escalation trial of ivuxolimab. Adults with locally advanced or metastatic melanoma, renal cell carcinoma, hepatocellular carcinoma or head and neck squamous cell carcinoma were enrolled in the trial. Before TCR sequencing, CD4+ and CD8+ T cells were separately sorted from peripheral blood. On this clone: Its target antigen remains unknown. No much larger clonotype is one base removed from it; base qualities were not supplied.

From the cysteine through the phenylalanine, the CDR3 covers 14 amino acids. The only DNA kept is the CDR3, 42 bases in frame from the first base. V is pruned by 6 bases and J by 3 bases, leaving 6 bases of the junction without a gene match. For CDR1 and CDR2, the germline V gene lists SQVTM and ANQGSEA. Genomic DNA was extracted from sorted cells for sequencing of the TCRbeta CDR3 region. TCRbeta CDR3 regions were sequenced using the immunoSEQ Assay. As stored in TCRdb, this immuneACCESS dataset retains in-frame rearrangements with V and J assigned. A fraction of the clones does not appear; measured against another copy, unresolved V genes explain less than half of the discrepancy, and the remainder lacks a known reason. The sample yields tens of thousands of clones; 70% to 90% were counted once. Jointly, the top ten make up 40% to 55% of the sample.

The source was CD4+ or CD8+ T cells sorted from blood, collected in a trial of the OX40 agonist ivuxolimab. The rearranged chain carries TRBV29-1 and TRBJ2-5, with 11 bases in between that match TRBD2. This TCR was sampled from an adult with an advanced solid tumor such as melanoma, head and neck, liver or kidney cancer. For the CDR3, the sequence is CSVPTSGGKETQYF. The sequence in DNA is TGCAGCGTCCCAACTAGCGGGGGTAAAGAGACCCAGTACTTC.